This T cell receptor beta chain was observed in a study of T cells expressing NK-cell markers. Across the study: In the group of eight sequenced donors, seven were HCMV-seropositive and one was seronegative.

Looked up from germline, CDR1 is LNHNV and CDR2 is YYDKDF (reference sequence). The CDR3 runs to 17 residues. Findings and limits, study-wide: It was still unclear whether expanded NKG2C+ T cell clones were HCMV specific. A handful of donors showed these clonotypes also leading the CD3+CD56-NKG2C+ fraction.

By frequency, this clonotype is medium-sized (0.01 to 0.1%). Its antigen is as yet unknown. TCRdb reprocessed the 5' RACE reads, with one entry per CDR3 protein and no DNA. Its clone listing holds around 7,500 distinct CDR3 sequences. This clonotype was sampled from a man younger than 35 in good health. V is TRBV15 and J is TRBJ2-6; TCRdb's D call, TRBD2, is unchecked because there is no DNA. Specimen: blood T cells: a sorted CD56 or NKG2C T cell subset, CD4+ or CD8+ T cells, or bulk PBMC T cells (not recorded which). The CDR3: CATSRVLAATGANVLTF.